This passage covers 20 T cell receptor beta chains from one sample sequenced in a study of T cell responses to AZD1222 COVID-19 vaccine. The data were produced by immunoSEQ multiplex PCR, yet TCRdb's version contains in-frame clones alone and is incomplete. The data contain 110,000 or so clones, nearly 90% of them seen just once; the ten biggest clones take up 10% to 15%. Sequenced here: peripheral blood, sampled on day 0 of MenACWY control vaccination. These receptors came from an adult in good health.

The CDR3 DNA follows: TGTGCCAGCTCACCACCTTCCGGACAGGGGGCGTTGGGCTACACCTTC. Its translation is CASSPPSGQGALGYTF. The chain links TRBV18 to TRBJ1-2; 11 bases map to TRBD1. V dropped 0 bases and J dropped 8; count of bases not matched to a gene: 8. Germline V gene data show CDR1 as KGHSH and CDR2 as LQKENI. This CDR3 is built from 16 residues.

This rearrangement joins TRBV2 to TRBJ1-1; D unresolved. This CDR3 contains 11 residues. V gave up 7 bases and J gave up 4 bases, with 7 bases separating them. Germline assignment: CDR1 SNHLY and CDR2 FYNNEI. In DNA form, the CDR3 reads TGTGCCAGCACCCAATCCACTGAAGCTTTCTTT. Protein sequence: CASTQSTEAFF.

This clone turned up a few times. The rearrangement joins TRBV7-2 to TRBJ2-1; TRBD2 is a possible D gene (5 bases). CDR1 is SGHTA and CDR2 is FQGNSA in the germline V gene. V lost 2 bases and J lost 6, with 8 bases in between. This CDR3 spans 13 amino acids. The CDR3 DNA sequence: TGTGCCAGCAGCTTACTGGGAGCCAATGAGCAGTTCTTC. Its translation: CASSLLGANEQFF.

V usage is TRBV10-2 and J usage is TRBJ1-2; D is possibly TRBD1 (5 bases). The germline gives CDR1 WSHSY, CDR2 SAAADI. This CDR3 has 13 residues. V lost 10 bases, J lost 0 bases, and 12 bases lay in between. As DNA, the CDR3 is TGCGCCACCCGTGACAGAGCTAACTATGGCTACACCTTC. It translates to CATRDRANYGYTF.

The chain recombines TRBV27 with TRBJ1-6, with D possibly matching TRBD1 (5 bases). The CDR3 totals 15 residues. The germline CDR1 and CDR2 sequences are MNHEY and SMNVEV (reference sequence). The V end lost 3 bases, the J end lost 1 base, and 7 bases lay between the germline ends. The CDR3 reads CASSLGRSYNSPLHF. The CDR3 nucleotides are TGTGCCAGCAGTTTGGGACGGTCCTATAATTCACCCCTCCACTTT.

The gene calls are TRBV2 and TRBJ1-2; no clear D. CDR1 SNHLY and CDR2 FYNNEI come from the germline V gene. The CDR3 runs 14 residues. Trimming removed 8 bases at V and 2 bases at J, with 15 bases between. CDR3 sequence (DNA): TGTGCCAGCGGCCCCGGTGGTAGCAACTATGGCTACACCTTC. Protein sequence: CASGPGGSNYGYTF. The variable domain in full, with the rest retrieved from reference TRBV2 and TRBJ1-2, is EPEVTQTPSHQVTQMGQEVILRCVPISNHLYFYWYRQILGQKVEFLVSFYNNEISEKSEIFDDQFSVERPDGSNFTLKIRSTKLEDSAMYFCASGPGGSNYGYTFGSGTRLTVV.

Note on this clone: One end of the junction fails to match germline, which may point to a read error. The J gene is TRBJ2-7, the V gene TRBV2; D is perhaps TRBD1 or TRBD2 (5 bases each). The CDR3 sequence is 14 residues long. Looked up from germline, CDR1 is SNHLY and CDR2 is FYNNEI. The DNA of the CDR3 is TGTGCCTGCAGACCTCAGGGAGTGGGCTACGAGCAGTACTTC. It yields the protein CACRPQGVGYEQYF.

The rearrangement uses TRBV10-3 and TRBJ1-1; no clear D gene. CDR1 is ENHRY, CDR2 SYGVKD, per germline. CDR3 length: 13 residues. Trimming shortened V by 4 bases and J by 6 bases, and 12 bases separated the two germline ends. The CDR3 nucleotides read TGTGCCATCAGTGGCTCCGGTGGGGCTGAAGCTTTCTTT. This codes for CAISGSGGAEAFF.

In this sample, this clone turned up a few times. This chain joins TRBV5-4 and TRBJ1-2, with a tentative D call TRBD1 (6 bases). V dropped 4 bases and J dropped 7 bases, with 20 bases sitting between them. Germline lookup yields CDR1 SGHNT and CDR2 YYREEE (reference sequence). The CDR3 extends over 15 amino acids. The CDR3 nucleotides are TGTGCCAGCAGCCTGGACAGCTACCTAGCGAGTGGCTACACCTTC. Residues: CASSLDSYLASGYTF.

The chain links TRBV5-6 to TRBJ1-2; 10 bases agree with TRBD1. With V trimmed by 3 bases and J by 4 bases, 9 bases remained unmatched. The CDR3 contains 16 residues. Germline loops: CDR1 SGHDT, CDR2 YYEEEE. The CDR3 reads CASSSLEGQGIYGYTF. In nucleotides, the CDR3 is TGTGCCAGCAGCTCTTTAGAGGGACAGGGGATCTATGGCTACACCTTC. The complete variable domain, with remaining parts taken from reference TRBV5-6 and TRBJ1-2, reads DAGVTQSPTHLIKTRGQQVTLRCSPKSGHDTVSWYQQALGQGPQFIFQYYEEEERQRGNFPDRFSGHQFPNYSSELNVNALLLGDSALYLCASSSLEGQGIYGYTFGSGTRLTVV.

The chain links TRBV20-1 to TRBJ2-1; no firm D call. The CDR3 totals 14 residues. Trimming took off 3 bases at V and 6 bases at J, with 15 bases between the two ends. Germline CDR1 and CDR2: DFQATT and SNEGSKA (reference sequence). The DNA for the CDR3 is TGCAGTGCTAGTCTCGTCGGACCTAGCAATGAGCAGTTCTTC. As protein: CSASLVGPSNEQFF.

This sequence joins TRBV6-5 and TRBJ1-2; no clear D. V lost 6 bases and J 4 bases, leaving 12 bases between the germline ends. CDR1 is MNHEY, CDR2 SVGAGI, per germline. The CDR3 contains 13 residues. As DNA, the CDR3 is TGTGCCAGCAGAGAGGGTAGCGGCTATGGCTACACCTTC. This translates into CASREGSGYGYTF.

Comments on this clone: Other DNA sequences in this specimen translate into the identical CDR3. V and J are TRBV6-4 and TRBJ2-2; a weak D match, TRBD2 (5 bases). V was shortened by 6 bases and J by 1 base, with 6 bases between the two germline ends. The CDR3 sequence is 13 residues long. CDR1 is MRHNA and CDR2 is SNTAGT in the germline V gene. The CDR3 reads CASSGGNTGELFF. The DNA for the CDR3 is TGTGCCAGCAGCGGAGGGAACACCGGGGAGCTGTTTTTT.

This clone is a singleton in its sample. The chain combines TRBV11-3 with TRBJ2-2, with 8 bases identical to TRBD1. The ends lost 5 bases at V and 4 bases at J; junction bases unmatched: 3. The CDR3 has 14 amino acids. Germline CDR1 is SGHNT and CDR2 is YENEEA. CDR3 DNA sequence: TGTGCCAGCAGCAAGACAGGGGCCACCGGGGAGCTGTTTTTT. Amino acids: CASSKTGATGELFF.

V is TRBV10-2 and J is TRBJ1-2; D is unclear. V lost 4 bases, J lost 0 bases, and 6 bases lay in between. There are 13 residues in the CDR3. In germline, CDR1 is WSHSY, CDR2 SAAADI. Written as DNA, the CDR3 is TGCGCCAGCAGTGTCCTAGCTAACTATGGCTACACCTTC. Its protein product is CASSVLANYGYTF.

The chain combines TRBV25-1 with TRBJ1-6; the match to TRBD1 covers 10 bases. V was pared by 1 base and J by 8 bases, with 5 bases of the junction left unmatched. The CDR3 consists of 16 residues. The germline gives CDR1 MGHDK, CDR2 SYGVNS. CDR3 bases: TGTGCCAGCAGTGAATCGTGGACAGGGGGGTATTCACCCCTCCACTTT. Protein sequence: CASSESWTGGYSPLHF.

This clone was recorded a few times. This chain links TRBV5-6 with TRBJ1-5; the match to TRBD1 covers 8 bases. Looked up from germline, CDR1 is SGHDT and CDR2 is YYEEEE. The CDR3 loop spans 17 amino acids. Trimming cost V 4 bases and J 5 bases; bases outside gene matches: 14. The CDR3 sequence: CASSLGAGGTNHQPQHF. The DNA of the CDR3 is TGTGCCAGCAGCCTGGGGGCAGGGGGCACCAACCATCAGCCCCAGCATTTT.

The chain has TRBV18 and TRBJ1-2; 7 positions agree with TRBD1. CDR3 size: 17 residues. Germline values: CDR1 KGHSH, CDR2 LQKENI. V gave up 2 bases and J gave up 3 bases; unmatched junction bases: 12. CDR3 nucleotide sequence: TGTGCCAGCTCACCATCTCAGGGGGATGAAGTGGACTATGGCTACACCTTC. It specifies CASSPSQGDEVDYGYTF.

The chain couples TRBV4-3 to TRBJ2-7; 9 nucleotides match TRBD1. Per the germline V gene, CDR1 is LGHNA and CDR2 is YSLEER. The CDR3 loop spans 16 amino acids. V shed 0 bases, J shed 3 bases, and the junction held 6 bases outside the gene matches. The CDR3 sequence is CASSQDETGGFYEQYF. CDR3 DNA sequence: TGCGCCAGCAGCCAAGATGAAACAGGGGGCTTCTACGAGCAGTACTTC.

This clone was seen a single time. This rearrangement joins TRBV3-1 (or the pseudogene TRBV3-2) to TRBJ1-2; possibly TRBD1 for D (5 bases). CDR1 and CDR2 from the germline V gene are LGHDT and YNNKEL (reference sequence). The CDR3 consists of 15 residues. V gave up 1 base and J gave up 0 bases, with 9 bases separating them. CDR3 coding DNA: TGTGCCAGCAGCCAAGTGCCAGGGCCTAACTATGGCTACACCTTC. The encoded protein is CASSQVPGPNYGYTF.